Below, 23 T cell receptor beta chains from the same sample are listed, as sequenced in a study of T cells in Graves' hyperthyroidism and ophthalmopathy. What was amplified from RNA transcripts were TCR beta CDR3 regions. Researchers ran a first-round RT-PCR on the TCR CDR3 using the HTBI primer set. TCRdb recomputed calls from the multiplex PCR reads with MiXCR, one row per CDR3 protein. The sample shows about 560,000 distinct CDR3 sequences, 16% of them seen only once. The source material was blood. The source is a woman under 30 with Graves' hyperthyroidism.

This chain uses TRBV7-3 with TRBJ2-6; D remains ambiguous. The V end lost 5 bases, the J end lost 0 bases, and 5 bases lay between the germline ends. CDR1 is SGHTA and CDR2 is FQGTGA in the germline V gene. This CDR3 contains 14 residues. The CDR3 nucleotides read TGTGCCAGCAGCCCAAACTCTGGGGCCAACGTCCTGACTTTC. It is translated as CASSPNSGANVLTF.

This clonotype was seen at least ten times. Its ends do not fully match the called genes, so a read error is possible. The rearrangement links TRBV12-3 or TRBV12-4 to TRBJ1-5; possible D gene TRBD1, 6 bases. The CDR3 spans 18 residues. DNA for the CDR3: TGTGCCAGCAATTTAAAGGGGGGCGGAATGAGAAGCAATCAGCCCCAGCATTTT. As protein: CASNLKGGGMRSNQPQHF.

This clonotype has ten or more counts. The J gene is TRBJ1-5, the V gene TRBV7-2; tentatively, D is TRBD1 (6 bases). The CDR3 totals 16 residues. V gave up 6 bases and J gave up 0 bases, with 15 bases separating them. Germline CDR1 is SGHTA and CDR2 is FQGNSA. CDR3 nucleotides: TGTGCCAGCAGTCTCAGGGGCGAATATAGCAATCAGCCCCAGCATTTT. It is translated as CASSLRGEYSNQPQHF.

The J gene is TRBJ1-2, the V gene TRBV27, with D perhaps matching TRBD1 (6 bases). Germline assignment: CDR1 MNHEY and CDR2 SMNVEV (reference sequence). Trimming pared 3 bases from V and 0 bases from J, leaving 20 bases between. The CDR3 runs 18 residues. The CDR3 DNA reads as TGTGCCAGCAGTTTTCGGGGGTCAGGGGTAAGGGCTAACTATGGCTACACCTTC. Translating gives CASSFRGSGVRANYGYTF.

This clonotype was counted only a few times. The CDR3 sequence: CASSETGGGYTF. The CDR3 nucleotides read TGTGCCAGTAGTGAGACGGGCGGGGGCTACACCTTC. V and J are TRBV19 and TRBJ1-2, with no clear D. Between the trimmed V and J ends, which lost 5 bases and 8 bases, there was a span of 12 bases. The CDR3 is made up of 12 amino acids. Germline V CDR1 and CDR2: LNHDA, SQIVND (reference sequence).

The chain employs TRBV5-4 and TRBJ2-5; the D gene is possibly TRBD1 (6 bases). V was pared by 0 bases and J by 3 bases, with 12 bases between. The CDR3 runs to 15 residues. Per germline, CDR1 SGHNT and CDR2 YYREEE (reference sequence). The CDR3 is CASSLEQGRKETQYF. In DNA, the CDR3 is TGTGCCAGCAGCTTGGAACAGGGACGAAAAGAGACCCAGTACTTC.

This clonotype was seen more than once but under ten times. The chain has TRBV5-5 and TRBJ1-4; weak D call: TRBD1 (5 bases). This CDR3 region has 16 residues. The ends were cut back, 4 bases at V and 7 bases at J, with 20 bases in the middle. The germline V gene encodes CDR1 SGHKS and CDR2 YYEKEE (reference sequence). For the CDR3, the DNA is TGTGCCAGCAGCGTGAGGGGCCCGGGGTTGAGTGAAAAACTGTTTTTT. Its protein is CASSVRGPGLSEKLFF.

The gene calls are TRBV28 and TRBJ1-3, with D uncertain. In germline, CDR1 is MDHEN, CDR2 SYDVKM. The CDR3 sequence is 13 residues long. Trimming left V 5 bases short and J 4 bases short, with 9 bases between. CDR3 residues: CASSGLWGNTIYF. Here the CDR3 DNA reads TGTGCCAGCAGTGGCCTTTGGGGAAACACCATATATTTT.

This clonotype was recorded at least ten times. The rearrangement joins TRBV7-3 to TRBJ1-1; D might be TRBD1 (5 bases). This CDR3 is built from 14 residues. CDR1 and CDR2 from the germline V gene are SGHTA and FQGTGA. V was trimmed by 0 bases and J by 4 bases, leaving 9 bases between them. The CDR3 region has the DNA TGTGCCAGCAGCTTAACGGGACCAGGCACTGAAGCTTTCTTT. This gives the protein CASSLTGPGTEAFF.

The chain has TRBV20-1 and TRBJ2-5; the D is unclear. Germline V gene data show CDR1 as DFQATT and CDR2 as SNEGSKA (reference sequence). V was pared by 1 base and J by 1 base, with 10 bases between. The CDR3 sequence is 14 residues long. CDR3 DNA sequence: TGCAGTGCTAGAGTGTCCCGGCCCCAAGAGACCCAGTACTTC. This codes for CSARVSRPQETQYF.

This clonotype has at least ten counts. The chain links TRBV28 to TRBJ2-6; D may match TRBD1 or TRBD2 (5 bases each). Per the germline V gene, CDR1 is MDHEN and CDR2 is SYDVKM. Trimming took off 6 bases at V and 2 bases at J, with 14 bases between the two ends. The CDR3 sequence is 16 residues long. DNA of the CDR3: TGTGCCAGCAGAACACACGGGACCCCTGGGGCCAACGTCCTGACTTTC. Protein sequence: CASRTHGTPGANVLTF.

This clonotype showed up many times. The CDR3, as DNA: TGTGCCAGCTCAACAACTAGCAACTACAATGAGCAGTTCTTC. It is translated as CASSTTSNYNEQFF. The chain uses TRBV18 and TRBJ2-1, with D perhaps TRBD2 (6 bases). Trimming shortened V by 5 bases and J by 3 bases, and 11 bases separated the two germline ends. The CDR3 has 14 residues. The germline CDR1 and CDR2 sequences are KGHSH and LQKENI.

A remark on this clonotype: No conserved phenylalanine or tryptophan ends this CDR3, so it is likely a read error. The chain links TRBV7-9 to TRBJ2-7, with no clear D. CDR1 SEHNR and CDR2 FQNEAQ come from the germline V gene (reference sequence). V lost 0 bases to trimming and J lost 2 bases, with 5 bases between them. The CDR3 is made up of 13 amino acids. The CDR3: CASSLAGTYEQYL. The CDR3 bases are TGTGCCAGCAGCTTAGCTGGAACCTACGAGCAGTACCTC.

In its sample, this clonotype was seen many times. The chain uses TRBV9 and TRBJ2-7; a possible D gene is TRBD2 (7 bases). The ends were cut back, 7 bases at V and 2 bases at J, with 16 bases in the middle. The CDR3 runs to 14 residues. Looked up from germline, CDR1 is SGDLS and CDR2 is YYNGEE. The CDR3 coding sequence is TGTGCCAGCTCCGAGGGGGGGGCGACCTACGAGCAGTACTTC. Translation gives CASSEGGATYEQYF.

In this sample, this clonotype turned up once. The CDR3 region is CASSYSATSGIGEQFF. The CDR3 DNA is TGTGCCAGCAGTTACTCTGCGACTAGCGGGATAGGAGAGCAGTTCTTC. This chain connects TRBV6-2 or TRBV6-3 to TRBJ2-1; TRBD2 matches at 11 bases. The CDR3 runs to 16 residues. Germline V CDR1 and CDR2: MNHEY, SVGEGT. V shed 0 bases, J shed 10 bases, and the junction held 8 bases outside the gene matches.

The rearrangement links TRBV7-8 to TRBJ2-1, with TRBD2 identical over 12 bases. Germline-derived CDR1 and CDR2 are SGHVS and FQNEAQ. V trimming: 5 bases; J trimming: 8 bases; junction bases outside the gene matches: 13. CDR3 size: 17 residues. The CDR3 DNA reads TGTGCCAGCAGCCTCTCTAGCGGGGGGGCCAATAGCGATGAGCAGTTCTTC. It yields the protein CASSLSSGGANSDEQFF.

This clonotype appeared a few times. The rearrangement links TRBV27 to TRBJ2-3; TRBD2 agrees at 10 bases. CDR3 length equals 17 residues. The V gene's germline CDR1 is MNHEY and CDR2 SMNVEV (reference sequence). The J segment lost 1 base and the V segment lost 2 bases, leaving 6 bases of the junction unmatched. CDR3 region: CASSLTTLAGGTDTQYF. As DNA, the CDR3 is TGTGCCAGCAGTTTAACAACGCTAGCGGGGGGCACAGATACGCAGTATTTT.

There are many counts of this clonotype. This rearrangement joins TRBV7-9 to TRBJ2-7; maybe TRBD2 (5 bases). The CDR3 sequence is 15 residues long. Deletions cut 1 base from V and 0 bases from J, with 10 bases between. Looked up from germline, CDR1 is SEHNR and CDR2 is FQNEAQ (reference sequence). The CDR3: CASSLEGVGSYEQYF. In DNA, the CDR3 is TGTGCCAGCAGCTTAGAGGGAGTGGGCTCCTACGAGCAGTACTTC.

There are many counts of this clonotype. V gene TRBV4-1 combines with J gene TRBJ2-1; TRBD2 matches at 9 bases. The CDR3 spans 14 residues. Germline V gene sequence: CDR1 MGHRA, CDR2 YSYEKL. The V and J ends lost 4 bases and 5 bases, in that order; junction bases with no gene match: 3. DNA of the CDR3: TGCGCCAGCAGCCGTGGCGGGAGGGACAATGAGCAGTTCTTC. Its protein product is CASSRGGRDNEQFF.

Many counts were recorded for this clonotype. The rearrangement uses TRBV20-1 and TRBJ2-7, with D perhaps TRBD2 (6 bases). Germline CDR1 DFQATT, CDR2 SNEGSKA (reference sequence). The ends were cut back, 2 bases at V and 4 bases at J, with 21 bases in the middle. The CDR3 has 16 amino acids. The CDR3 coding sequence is TGCAGTGCTAGATGGACGGGCGGAGTGGGGGGATACGAGCAGTACTTC. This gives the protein CSARWTGGVGGYEQYF.

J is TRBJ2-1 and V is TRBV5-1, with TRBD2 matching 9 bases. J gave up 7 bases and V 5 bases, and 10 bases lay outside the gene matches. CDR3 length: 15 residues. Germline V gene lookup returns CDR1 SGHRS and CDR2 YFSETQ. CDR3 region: CASRKKREVGNEQFF. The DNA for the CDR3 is TGCGCCAGCAGAAAAAAGCGGGAGGTGGGGAATGAGCAGTTCTTC.

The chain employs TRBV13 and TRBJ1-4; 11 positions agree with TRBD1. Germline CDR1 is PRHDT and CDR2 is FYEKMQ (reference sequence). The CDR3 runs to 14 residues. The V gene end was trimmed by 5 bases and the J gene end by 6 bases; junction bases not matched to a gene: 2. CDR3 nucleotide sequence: TGTGCCAGCAGCCGGGACAGGGGGTATGAAAAACTGTTTTTT. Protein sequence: CASSRDRGYEKLFF.

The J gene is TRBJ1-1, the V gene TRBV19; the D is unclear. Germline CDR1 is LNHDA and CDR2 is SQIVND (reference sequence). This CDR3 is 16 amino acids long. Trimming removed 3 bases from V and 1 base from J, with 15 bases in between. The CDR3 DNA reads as TGTGCCAGTAGTATCGGGTTCGGCTCCCGGAACACTGAAGCTTTCTTT. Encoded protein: CASSIGFGSRNTEAFF.